Described below is a single T cell receptor beta chain sequence and its context. The record originates from a study of blood T cell repertoires in COVID-19. Whole-study context: Italy, Spain and the United States were the sources of the convalescent and acute COVID-19 samples.

Data came from immunoSEQ multiplex PCR; TCRdb stores just in-frame clones and leaves some out. The sample consists of about 200,000 clones, around nine tenths of them appearing once. The CDR3 runs to 12 residues. Germline V lookup: CDR1 SEHNR, CDR2 FQNEAQ (reference sequence). The germline V and J ends were trimmed by 1 base and 10 bases, with 5 bases remaining between them. The sequence derives from a man in his fifties or sixties who had recovered from COVID-19. The sequenced sample consisted of peripheral blood. This chain joins TRBV7-9 and TRBJ1-6; no clear D. The CDR3 loop reads CASSLEASPLHF. The CDR3 DNA reads as TGTGCCAGCAGCTTAGAAGCGTCACCCCTCCACTTT.